Each of the 27 T cell receptor beta chains below was sequenced from the same sample in a study of blood T cell repertoires in COVID-19. Sequencing used immunoSEQ multiplex PCR; TCRdb keeps in-frame clones, though not all of them. This sample carries 150,000 to 180,000 clones, roughly four fifths of them seen once, and the ten largest clones take around 28%. Sequencing was done on a sample of peripheral blood. These receptors originate from a woman aged 55 to 70 with acute or convalescent COVID-19.

The CDR3 sequence: CASSLQQGTRGGYTF. The CDR3 DNA reads TGTGCCAGCAGTTTACAACAGGGGACCCGTGGGGGCTACACCTTC. The chain carries TRBV27 and TRBJ1-2, with 7 bases matching TRBD1. This CDR3 has 15 residues. Germline values: CDR1 MNHEY, CDR2 SMNVEV (reference sequence). Trimming at V came to 2 bases and at J to 8 bases, leaving 11 bases not matched to a gene.

This rearrangement joins TRBV5-1 to TRBJ2-2; D possibly corresponds to TRBD1 (6 bases). Germline CDR1 SGHRS, CDR2 YFSETQ. V was cut by 0 bases and J by 5 bases, with 17 bases left in between. This CDR3 is built from 17 residues. The CDR3 bases are TGCGCCAGCAGCTTGGAGGGGGTCGAGGTGTTAACCGGGGAGCTGTTTTTT. Protein: CASSLEGVEVLTGELFF.

The rearrangement links TRBV5-4 to TRBJ1-2; 9 bases are a match to TRBD1. Unmatched junction bases numbered 12, after V lost 4 bases and J lost 8 bases. The CDR3 is 15 amino acids. Germline V gene data show CDR1 as SGHNT and CDR2 as YYREEE (reference sequence). CDR3 region: CASSPLTGQGGGYTF. CDR3 nucleotides: TGTGCCAGCAGCCCACTGACGGGACAGGGAGGAGGCTACACCTTC.

The V gene is TRBV15, the J gene TRBJ2-5, with a possible D match to TRBD2 (5 bases). Trimming pared 1 base from V and 1 base from J, leaving 7 bases between. Germline V lookup: CDR1 LNHNV, CDR2 YYDKDF (reference sequence). This CDR3 contains 14 residues. This CDR3 is CATSRGTLQETQYF. CDR3 DNA: TGTGCCACCAGCAGAGGGACTCTCCAAGAGACCCAGTACTTC. The entire variable domain, with the rest obtained from reference TRBV15 and TRBJ2-5, is as follows: DAMVIQNPRYQVTQFGKPVTLSCSQTLNHNVMYWYQQKSSQAPKLLFHYYDKDFNNEADTPDNFQSRRPNTSFCFLDIRSPGLGDTAMYLCATSRGTLQETQYFGPGTRLLVL.

The rearrangement joins TRBV3-1 (or the pseudogene TRBV3-2) to TRBJ2-1; D not certain. Germline values: CDR1 LGHDT, CDR2 YNNKEL (reference sequence). The ends were cut back, 2 bases at V and 9 bases at J, with 14 bases in the middle. There are 14 residues in the CDR3. This chain's CDR3 is CASSQQEISGEQFF. As DNA, the CDR3 is TGTGCCAGCAGCCAACAAGAGATCTCGGGTGAGCAGTTCTTC.

This clone has a count of ten or more. The chain couples TRBV2 to TRBJ2-7; 11 positions agree with TRBD2. The CDR3 is made up of 15 amino acids. Trimming took 7 bases from V and 2 from J; bases not matched to a gene: 7. Germline-derived CDR1 and CDR2 are SNHLY and FYNNEI. The CDR3 region is CASNELAGATYEQYV. For the CDR3, the DNA is TGTGCCAGCAACGAACTAGCGGGGGCGACCTACGAGCAGTACGTC.

This clone showed up just a few times. The chain couples TRBV28 to TRBJ1-1, with 7 bases aligning to TRBD1. Germline V gives CDR1 MDHEN, CDR2 SYDVKM. The CDR3 runs to 14 residues. The V segment lost 5 bases and the J segment 4 bases; nucleotides outside the gene matches: 7. In DNA, the CDR3 is TGTGCCAGCAGTCCTACAGGGGTGGGCACTGAAGCTTTCTTT. Amino acid sequence: CASSPTGVGTEAFF.

This clone showed up just a few times. The V and J genes are TRBV6-6 and TRBJ1-2, with D unresolved. CDR3 length: 15 amino acids. Germline values: CDR1 MNHNY, CDR2 SVGAGI (reference sequence). Trimming stripped 7 bases from V and 4 bases from J, with 19 bases between. CDR3 in DNA: TGTGCCAGCACCCCAGCTTCGGCTAGGTCCTATGGCTACACCTTC. It specifies CASTPASARSYGYTF.

This chain uses TRBV9 with TRBJ2-3, with D tentatively TRBD2 (6 bases). V lost 4 bases and J 2 bases, leaving 14 bases between the germline ends. This CDR3 is built from 15 residues. Germline CDR1 is SGDLS and CDR2 is YYNGEE. The CDR3: CASSLGLPITDTQYF. CDR3 sequence (DNA): TGTGCCAGCAGCTTGGGACTTCCTATCACAGATACGCAGTATTTT.

This sequence joins TRBV11-2 and TRBJ1-2; 7 positions agree with TRBD1. The CDR3 spans 13 residues. The junction had 2 bases not matched to a gene; V was cut back by 0 bases and J by 7 bases. In germline, CDR1 is SGHAT, CDR2 FQNNGV. DNA of the CDR3: TGTGCCAGCAGCTTAGATGGGACAGTTGGCTACACCTTC. Translated: CASSLDGTVGYTF.

The genes are TRBV4-2 and TRBJ1-4; TRBD1 matches 10 bases. CDR1 is LGHNA and CDR2 is YNFKEQ in the germline V gene. V gave up 3 bases and J gave up 5 bases; unmatched junction bases: 3. This CDR3 spans 15 amino acids. The CDR3 nucleotides are TGTGCCAGCAGCCACCCGGGACAGGGGAATGAAAAACTGTTTTTT. It translates to CASSHPGQGNEKLFF.

This clone occurred a few times. The V gene is TRBV6-5, the J gene TRBJ2-1, with D perhaps TRBD1 (5 bases). With 5 bases removed from V and 3 bases from J, the gap between germline ends came to 5 bases. Germline assignment: CDR1 MNHEY and CDR2 SVGAGI. CDR3 length equals 12 residues. CDR3 DNA: TGTGCCAGCAGTACAGGCTACAATGAGCAGTTCTTC. Translation: CASSTGYNEQFF.

The chain employs TRBV5-1 and TRBJ2-2, with 13 bases aligning to TRBD2. The CDR3 consists of 19 residues. Germline V lookup: CDR1 SGHRS, CDR2 YFSETQ. The junction had 7 bases not matched to a gene; V was cut back by 1 base and J by 1 base. Here the CDR3 reads CASSLRTSGGEWNTGELFF. The CDR3 nucleotides are TGCGCCAGCAGCTTGCGGACTAGCGGGGGAGAATGGAACACCGGGGAGCTGTTTTTT.

The chain recombines TRBV29-1 with TRBJ2-7, with D maybe TRBD1 (5 bases). Trimming stripped 4 bases from V and 0 bases from J, with 13 bases between. CDR3 length: 14 residues. Germline V gene data show CDR1 as SQVTM and CDR2 as ANQGSEA. DNA for the CDR3: TGCAGCGTTGTATGGGTGCAGGGCTCCTACGAGCAGTACTTC. Translating gives CSVVWVQGSYEQYF.

V is TRBV7-9 and J is TRBJ2-7; 7 bases align to TRBD1. Germline CDR1 is SEHNR and CDR2 is FQNEAQ (reference sequence). Trimming cost V 1 base and J 4 bases; bases outside gene matches: 10. The CDR3 runs to 16 residues. The CDR3 coding sequence is TGTGCCAGCAGCTTAGACCCATTTGACAGGGAGTACGAGCAGTACTTC. Its translation is CASSLDPFDREYEQYF.

This chain connects TRBV6-6 to TRBJ1-2; D might be TRBD1 (6 bases). V was shortened by 2 bases and J by 2 bases, with 15 bases between the two germline ends. The germline gives CDR1 MNHNY, CDR2 SVGAGI (reference sequence). The CDR3 covers 16 residues. The CDR3: CASSYPRRGGNYGYTF. The CDR3 DNA is TGTGCCAGCAGTTACCCTCGAAGGGGGGGAAACTATGGCTACACCTTC.

The CDR3 DNA follows: TGTGCCAGCACCTACACAGTGAACACTGAAGCTTTCTTT. This gives the protein CASTYTVNTEAFF. The V gene is TRBV12-3 or TRBV12-4, the J gene TRBJ1-1; D not resolved. The V end lost 7 bases, the J end lost 0 bases, and 9 bases lay between the germline ends. CDR3 length equals 13 residues.

This sequence joins TRBV7-3 and TRBJ2-3; TRBD2 agrees at 12 bases. V shed 5 bases and J 2 bases; nucleotides not matched to a gene: 8. Germline values: CDR1 SGHTA, CDR2 FQGTGA. This CDR3 is 17 amino acids long. For the CDR3, the DNA is TGTGCCAGCAGCCTCCGACTAGCGGGGGCTTCCACAGATACGCAGTATTTT. Translating it yields CASSLRLAGASTDTQYF.

This clone was recorded a few times. This chain links TRBV27 with TRBJ2-1; 9 positions match TRBD2. Unmatched junction bases numbered 13, after V lost 3 bases and J lost 4 bases. The CDR3 is made up of 18 amino acids. Germline V gene lookup returns CDR1 MNHEY and CDR2 SMNVEV (reference sequence). DNA of the CDR3: TGTGCCAGCAGTTTTCAGGTTGGAGCGGGGGGAAATTACAATGAGCAGTTCTTC. Translation gives CASSFQVGAGGNYNEQFF.

This clone was detected a few times. The CDR3 DNA follows: TGTGCCAGCTCACCAGGAACAAGGGGCTCTGGAAACACCATATATTTT. It specifies CASSPGTRGSGNTIYF. This sequence joins TRBV18 and TRBJ1-3; D possibly corresponds to TRBD1 (5 bases). Between the trimmed V and J ends, which lost 2 bases and 0 bases, there was a span of 11 bases. CDR1 and CDR2 (germline): KGHSH, LQKENI. The CDR3 extends over 16 amino acids.

The rearrangement links TRBV5-1 to TRBJ2-3, with TRBD2 matching 8 bases. Germline-derived CDR1 and CDR2 are SGHRS and YFSETQ. The CDR3 covers 15 residues. V dropped 0 bases and J dropped 4; count of bases not matched to a gene: 4. In DNA form, the CDR3 reads TGCGCCAGCAGCTTGGACGGGGGGGCCTCAGATACGCAGTATTTT. It translates to CASSLDGGASDTQYF.

This clone was seen more than once but under ten times. CDR3 nucleotides: TGTGCCAGCAGCTATTCAGGGGGGTCGAACACTGAAGCTTTCTTT. It yields the protein CASSYSGGSNTEAFF. The rearrangement links TRBV3-1 (or the pseudogene TRBV3-2) to TRBJ1-1; 7 positions match TRBD1. There are 15 residues in the CDR3. V was pared by 5 bases and J by 1 base, with 7 bases of the junction left unmatched. Germline assignment: CDR1 LGHDT and CDR2 YNNKEL (reference sequence).

The chain uses TRBV6-2 or TRBV6-3 and TRBJ2-7; a weak D match, TRBD1 (5 bases). The germline V gene encodes CDR1 MNHEY and CDR2 SVGEGT. The germline V and J ends were trimmed by 1 base and 4 bases, with 11 bases remaining between them. This CDR3 has 14 amino acids. CDR3 region: CASSYLGQGYEQYF. For the CDR3, the DNA is TGTGCCAGCAGTTACTTGGGGCAAGGGTACGAGCAGTACTTC.

V usage is TRBV24-1 and J usage is TRBJ2-2; D gene uncertain. Trimming pared 3 bases from V and 8 bases from J, leaving 15 bases between. Germline values: CDR1 KGHDR, CDR2 SFDVKD. CDR3 length equals 15 residues. CDR3 residues: CATSDPASVFGELFF. The DNA of the CDR3 is TGTGCCACCAGTGATCCCGCAAGCGTTTTTGGGGAGCTGTTTTTT.

V usage is TRBV29-1 and J usage is TRBJ1-2, with 8 bases identical to TRBD1. With V trimmed by 8 bases and J by 6 bases, 11 bases remained unmatched. The CDR3 runs to 13 residues. CDR1 is SQVTM and CDR2 is ANQGSEA in the germline V gene. CDR3 sequence: CSIQQTGDHGYTF. DNA of the CDR3: TGCAGCATCCAACAGACAGGGGATCATGGCTACACCTTC.

The chain is built from TRBV5-1 and TRBJ2-2; 7 bases agree with TRBD1. V was clipped by 3 bases and J by 5 bases; unmatched bases: 7. The CDR3 is made up of 15 amino acids. Germline CDR1 SGHRS, CDR2 YFSETQ. The CDR3 is CASSSWDSETGELFF. The CDR3 DNA reads TGCGCCAGCAGCTCCTGGGACAGTGAGACCGGGGAGCTGTTTTTT.

The V and J genes are TRBV6-6 and TRBJ1-1, with a tentative D call TRBD1 (5 bases). Germline CDR1 and CDR2: MNHNY and SVGAGI (reference sequence). The V end was cut by 3 bases, the J end by 5 bases, with 16 bases between. This CDR3 contains 15 residues. The CDR3 DNA sequence: TGTGCCAGCAGTTATCCGGGAGGGGTTGGTACTGAAGCTTTCTTT. Amino acid sequence: CASSYPGGVGTEAFF.